This T cell receptor beta chain emerged from a study of control samples from healthy donors and cancer patients. Generated by immunoSEQ multiplex PCR, the TCRdb table keeps only in-frame clones and is missing some. The sample shows tens of thousands of clones, approximately 89% of them seen only once. This CDR3 has 18 amino acids. The germline CDR1 and CDR2 sequences are MRHNA and SNTAGT. V dropped 0 bases and J dropped 0 bases, with 12 bases sitting between them. The J gene is TRBJ2-6, the V gene TRBV6-4; D call uncertain. This receptor was obtained from a man aged 50 to 59 in good health. The sample comprised blood. CDR3 sequence: CASSDSRQSVSGANVLTF. The CDR3 coding sequence is TGTGCCAGCAGTGACTCAAGGCAGTCTGTCTCTGGGGCCAACGTCCTGACTTTC.